The rows below give T cell receptor beta chains drawn from one sample of a study of T cell changes during pregnancy in multiple sclerosis. Libraries were prepared by immunoSEQ multiplex PCR; TCRdb keeps only in-frame clonotypes and omits some of them. Of about 50,000 clones listed, approximately 90% are singletons. Specimen: CD4+ T cells from peripheral blood mononuclear cells, collected after pregnancy. Receptors originate from a female donor with multiple sclerosis, enrolled in a pregnancy study. The CDR3 runs from the conserved cysteine through the conserved F or W. A D gene is named only where the DNA matches it firmly.

j_call,v_call,d_call,cdr3_aa,cdr3_nt
TRBJ1-2,TRBV7-2,TRBD1,CASSSGQGHYGYTF,TGTGCCAGCAGCAGTGGACAGGGCCACTATGGCTACACCTTC
TRBJ2-7,TRBV7-2,TRBD2,CASSPRPGTSAEQYF,TGTGCCAGCAGCCCCCGTCCCGGGACTAGCGCCGAGCAGTACTTC
TRBJ2-1,TRBV5-1,NA,CASSLARSNEQFF,TGCGCCAGCAGCTTGGCTCGCAGCAATGAGCAGTTCTTC
TRBJ2-7,TRBV9,NA,CASSVGTGPYEQYF,TGTGCCAGCAGCGTAGGAACAGGGCCCTACGAGCAGTACTTC
TRBJ1-3,TRBV9,NA,CASSAQARGSGNTIYF,TGTGCCAGCAGCGCCCAAGCCCGGGGCTCTGGAAACACCATATATTTT
TRBJ1-3,TRBV25-1,NA,CASSGSGLSGNTIYF,TGTGCCAGCAGTGGGTCTGGCCTCTCTGGAAACACCATATATTTT
TRBJ2-6,TRBV29-1,NA,CSVDRVGSGANVLTF,TGCAGCGTTGACCGTGTCGGGTCCGGGGCCAACGTCCTGACTTTC
TRBJ2-1,TRBV7-7,TRBD2,CASSLGLARDNEQFF,TGTGCCAGCAGTCTTGGACTAGCGAGAGACAATGAGCAGTTCTTC
TRBJ1-4,TRBV27,NA,CASRTPNEKLFF,TGTGCCAGCAGGACACCTAATGAAAAACTGTTTTTT
TRBJ1-2,TRBV5-1,TRBD1,CASSSANRGPDYGYTF,TGCGCCAGCAGCTCCGCTAACAGGGGGCCGGACTATGGCTACACCTTC
TRBJ2-1,TRBV7-2,TRBD2,CASSLPRTSGRVYNEQFF,TGTGCCAGCAGCTTACCGCGGACTAGCGGGAGGGTCTACAATGAGCAGTTCTTC
TRBJ2-5,TRBV2,TRBD2,CASSDRGLAGETQYF,TGTGCCAGCAGTGACCGCGGACTAGCGGGAGAGACCCAGTACTTC
TRBJ2-2,TRBV15,TRBD1,CATSSYPPGTGGHTGELFF,TGTGCCACCAGCTCATACCCCCCTGGGACAGGGGGCCACACCGGGGAGCTGTTTTTT
TRBJ2-7,TRBV18,TRBD1,CASSPSIGDSGPTELYEQYF,TGTGCCAGCTCACCATCGATAGGGGACAGCGGCCCTACGGAGTTATACGAGCAGTACTTC
TRBJ1-2,TRBV27,NA,CASSWDKSNYGYTF,TGTGCCAGCAGTTGGGACAAATCTAACTATGGCTACACCTTC
TRBJ2-7,TRBV29-1,NA,CSVRDYLSYEQYF,TGCAGCGTTCGCGACTACCTCTCCTACGAGCAGTACTTC
TRBJ1-6,TRBV6-1,NA,CASSETGNSYNSPLHF,TGTGCCAGCAGTGAAACAGGGAATTCCTATAATTCACCCCTCCACTTT
TRBJ2-3,TRBV6-5,NA,CASSYASPVPDTQYF,TGTGCCAGCAGTTACGCTAGCCCAGTCCCAGATACGCAGTATTTT
TRBJ2-2,TRBV13,TRBD2,CASGPGTSGRAGELFF,TGTGCCAGCGGCCCTGGGACTAGCGGGAGGGCCGGGGAGCTGTTTTTT
TRBJ1-3,TRBV4-1,NA,CASSGRGLSGNTIYF,TGCGCCAGCAGCGGCAGGGGCCTCTCTGGAAACACCATATATTTT
TRBJ1-1,TRBV25-1,NA,CASSELGAGDTEAFF,TGTGCCAGCAGTGAGCTCGGGGCGGGGGACACTGAAGCTTTCTTT
TRBJ2-2,TRBV4-1,TRBD1,CASSLQLSGTVNTGELFF,TGCGCCAGCAGCCTCCAACTTTCCGGGACAGTGAACACCGGGGAGCTGTTTTTT
TRBJ2-7,TRBV7-8,NA,CASSLEEQATYEQYF,TGTGCCAGCAGCTTAGAGGAACAGGCGACCTACGAGCAGTACTTC